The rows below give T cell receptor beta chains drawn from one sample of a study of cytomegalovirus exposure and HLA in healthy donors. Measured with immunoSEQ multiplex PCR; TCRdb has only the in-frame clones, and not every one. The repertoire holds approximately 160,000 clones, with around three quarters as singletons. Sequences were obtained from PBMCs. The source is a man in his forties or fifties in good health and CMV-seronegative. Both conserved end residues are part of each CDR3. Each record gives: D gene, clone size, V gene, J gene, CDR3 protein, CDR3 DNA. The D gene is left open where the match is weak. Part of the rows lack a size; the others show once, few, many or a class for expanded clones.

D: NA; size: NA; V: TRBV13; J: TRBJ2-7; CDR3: CASSLGTAYEQYF; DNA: TGTGCCAGCAGCTTAGGGACAGCCTACGAGCAGTACTTC
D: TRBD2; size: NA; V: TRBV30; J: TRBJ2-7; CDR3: CAWNRGTSGSYEQYF; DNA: TGTGCCTGGAATAGAGGGACTAGCGGGAGCTACGAGCAGTACTTC
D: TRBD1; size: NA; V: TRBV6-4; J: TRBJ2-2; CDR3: CASSSGQGYTGELFF; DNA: TGTGCCAGCAGTTCTGGACAGGGCTACACCGGGGAGCTGTTTTTT
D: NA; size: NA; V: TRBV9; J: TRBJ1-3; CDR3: CASSPNPEDRTWGNTIYF; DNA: TGTGCCAGCAGCCCCAACCCCGAGGACAGAACGTGGGGAAACACCATATATTTT
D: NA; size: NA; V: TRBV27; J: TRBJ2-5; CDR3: CASSLDSPKSGTQYF; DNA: TGTGCCAGCAGCCTCGATTCCCCCAAAAGCGGGACCCAGTACTTC
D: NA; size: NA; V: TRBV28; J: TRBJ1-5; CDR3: CASSSGKEPQHF; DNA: TGTGCCAGCAGCTCAGGGAAAGAGCCCCAGCATTTT
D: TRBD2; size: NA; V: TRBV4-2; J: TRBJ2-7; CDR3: CASSLLLAASGRYEQYF; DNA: TGTGCCAGCAGCCTCCTCCTGGCGGCTAGCGGGAGATACGAGCAGTACTTC
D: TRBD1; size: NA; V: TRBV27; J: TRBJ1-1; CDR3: CASSLFGTASTEAFF; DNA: TGTGCCAGCAGTTTATTCGGGACAGCCAGCACTGAAGCTTTCTTT
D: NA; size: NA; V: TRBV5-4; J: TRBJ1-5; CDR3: CASSTDRNQPQHF; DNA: TGTGCCAGCAGCACGGACAGAAATCAGCCCCAGCATTTT
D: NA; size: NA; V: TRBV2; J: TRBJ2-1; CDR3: CASSDGGHIGNEQFF; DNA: TGTGCCAGCAGTGATGGGGGACATATCGGCAATGAGCAGTTCTTC
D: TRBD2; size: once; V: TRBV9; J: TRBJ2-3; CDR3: CASSVVESGGRTDTQYF; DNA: TGTGCCAGCAGCGTAGTAGAAAGCGGGGGGAGGACAGATACGCAGTATTTT
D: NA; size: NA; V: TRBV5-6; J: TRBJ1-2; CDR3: CASSLTDYGYTF; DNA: TGTGCCAGCAGCTTAACTGATTATGGCTACACCTTC
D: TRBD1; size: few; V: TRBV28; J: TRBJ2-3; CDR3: CASREGQLSTDTQYF; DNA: TGTGCCAGCAGAGAGGGACAGTTAAGCACAGATACGCAGTATTTT
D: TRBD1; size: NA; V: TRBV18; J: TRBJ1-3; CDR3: CASSLRQGMSLSGNTIYF; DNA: TGTGCCAGCTCACTCAGACAGGGGATGTCCCTAAGTGGAAACACCATATATTTT